This TCR beta chain derives from a study of blood T cell repertoires in COVID-19. Study-wide background: Sites in the United States, Italy and Spain provided acute and convalescent COVID-19 samples. T cells, B-cell-depleted T cells, or PBMCs supplied cDNA or gDNA.

In its sample, this clone was seen a few times. Germline lookup yields CDR1 MGHDK and CDR2 SYGVNS. V was trimmed by 8 bases and J by 6 bases, leaving 9 bases between them. CDR3 length: 11 residues. In the original workflow: For nucleated cells, counts were estimated from reference gene primer amplification. The assay was immunoSEQ multiplex PCR, and TCRdb's table has in-frame clones only and misses some. V and J calls and clone size come straight from that table; D and trimming were deduced from the DNA. The sample comprises 60,000 to 75,000 clones, approximately 89% of which are singletons, and approximately 14% rests with the top ten.

This receptor was taken from a woman aged 60-75 years with acute or convalescent COVID-19. Sequencing was performed on peripheral blood. The J gene is TRBJ2-3, the V gene TRBV25-1; D not resolved. CDR3: CASALRDTQYF. The DNA for the CDR3 is TGTGCCAGCGCCTTGCGGGATACGCAGTATTTT.